These 21 T cell receptor beta chains were all obtained from the same sample, sequenced in a study of CD8 T cells in ankylosing spondylitis. Study-wide points: Seemingly distinctive of ankylosing spondylitis blood was a TCR beta motif formed by eight highly homologous variants.

Antigens of these TCRs are unknown. TCRdb recomputed calls from the 5' RACE reads with MiXCR, one row per CDR3 protein. The sample has a few hundred thousand distinct CDR3 sequences; roughly 17% are singletons. The sequenced material came from blood, either unsorted or a sorted T cell fraction (not recorded which). The receptors stem from a male donor with ankylosing spondylitis.

The chain uses TRBV29-1 and TRBJ2-7; TRBD1 matches at 7 bases. J lost 5 bases, V lost 4 bases, and 5 bases had no gene match. The V gene's germline CDR1 is SQVTM and CDR2 ANQGSEA. The CDR3 runs to 12 residues. This CDR3 reads CSVGQGGHEQYF. The CDR3 region has the DNA TGCAGCGTTGGACAGGGTGGCCACGAGCAGTACTTC.

This clonotype has at least ten counts. The chain employs TRBV6-5 and TRBJ2-3, with a possible D match to TRBD2 (5 bases). Germline CDR1 MNHEY, CDR2 SVGAGI. There are 14 residues in the CDR3. V was trimmed by 2 bases and J by 0 bases, leaving 6 bases between them. DNA of the CDR3: TGTGCCAGCAGTTACGGACTTAGCACAGATACGCAGTATTTT. As protein: CASSYGLSTDTQYF.

This clonotype was detected a few times. V usage is TRBV20-1 and J usage is TRBJ2-5; D is uncertain. Germline CDR1 reads DFQATT; CDR2 reads SNEGSKA (reference sequence). V lost 7 bases, J lost 3 bases, and 12 bases lay in between. This CDR3 is built from 12 residues. In DNA, the CDR3 is TGCAGTGTCAGAAGCCAGAAAGAGACCCAGTACTTC. Protein product: CSVRSQKETQYF.

This clonotype was picked up a small number of times. The chain is built from TRBV7-9 and TRBJ2-2, with TRBD2 identical over 10 bases. CDR1 and CDR2 from the germline V gene are SEHNR and FQNEAQ (reference sequence). With V trimmed by 1 base and J by 6 bases, 8 bases remained unmatched. The CDR3 spans 17 residues. The CDR3: CASSLGFLAGVPGELFF. The CDR3 nucleotides read TGTGCCAGCAGCTTAGGCTTCCTAGCGGGAGTCCCCGGGGAGCTGTTTTTT.

The chain is built from TRBV4-2 and TRBJ2-7; D might be TRBD1 (5 bases). Germline values: CDR1 LGHNA, CDR2 YNFKEQ. This CDR3 is 15 amino acids long. Deletions cut 1 base from V and 2 bases from J, with 12 bases between. In DNA form, the CDR3 reads TGTGCCAGCAGCCAAGTGGGGCAGGAGACCTACGAGCAGTACTTC. Translated: CASSQVGQETYEQYF.

The chain uses TRBV7-3 and TRBJ2-1, with D tentatively TRBD2 (5 bases). Per germline, CDR1 SGHTA and CDR2 FQGTGA. The CDR3 is made up of 16 amino acids. Trimming removed 5 bases at V and 1 base at J, with 15 bases between. The CDR3 sequence: CASSQGRASSYNEQFF. The DNA of the CDR3 is TGTGCCAGCAGCCAAGGGCGGGCTAGTTCCTACAATGAGCAGTTCTTC.

At least ten counts were recorded for this clonotype. V usage is TRBV5-1 and J usage is TRBJ2-5; D is perhaps TRBD2 (6 bases). The CDR3 has 16 amino acids. Trimming took off 4 bases at V and 1 base at J, with 17 bases between the two ends. Per germline, CDR1 SGHRS and CDR2 YFSETQ. The CDR3 DNA follows: TGCGCCAGCAGCCCCCAAACAGGCGGGACCCAAGAGACCCAGTACTTC. Encoded protein: CASSPQTGGTQETQYF.

This clonotype was detected only a few times. V usage is TRBV6-2 or TRBV6-3 and J usage is TRBJ2-7, with D unclear. Per the germline V gene, CDR1 is MNHEY and CDR2 is SVGEGT. The CDR3 contains 12 residues. With 6 bases removed from V and 5 bases from J, the gap between germline ends came to 11 bases. The chain's CDR3 is CASSGRVHEQYF. CDR3 bases: TGTGCCAGCAGCGGACGGGTCCACGAGCAGTACTTC.

The chain recombines TRBV24-1 with TRBJ2-2; the D is unclear. The V end lost 9 bases, the J end lost 2 bases, and 12 bases lay between the germline ends. The CDR3 is made up of 14 amino acids. Germline CDR1 reads KGHDR; CDR2 reads SFDVKD. The CDR3 region is CATQAKLNTGELFF. CDR3 DNA sequence: TGTGCCACCCAGGCAAAGCTCAACACCGGGGAGCTGTTTTTT.

The J gene is TRBJ2-3, the V gene TRBV11-3, with 15 bases fitting TRBD2. Germline CDR1 SGHNT, CDR2 YENEEA. This CDR3 region has 17 residues. V lost 3 bases, J lost 5 bases, and 6 bases stayed unmatched. The CDR3 nucleotides read TGTGCCAGCAGCTTGGGGACTAGCGGGGGGCTGAGAGATACGCAGTATTTT. It encodes CASSLGTSGGLRDTQYF.

There are a few counts of this clonotype. The genes are TRBV21-1 and TRBJ1-1; the table names TRBD1, a call not compared with the DNA. TRBV21-1 has pseudogene status. The CDR3 runs 13 residues. In DNA form, the CDR3 reads TGTGCCACCAGGGACAGCTTGAACACTGAAGCTTTCTTT. Translation gives CATRDSLNTEAFF.

This clonotype occurred a few times. This chain joins TRBV12-3 or TRBV12-4 and TRBJ1-1, with D perhaps matching TRBD1 (5 bases). Trimming removed 3 bases at V and 1 base at J, with 9 bases between. CDR3 length: 14 amino acids. The CDR3 DNA follows: TGTGCCAGCAGTTTCGGGGGTTCGAACACTGAAGCTTTCTTT. Encoded protein: CASSFGGSNTEAFF.

The sample holds a few counts of this clonotype. The genes are TRBV25-1 and TRBJ2-5; D gene ambiguous. V was clipped by 2 bases and J by 2 bases, with 12 bases between them. This CDR3 is built from 15 residues. Germline CDR1 and CDR2: MGHDK and SYGVNS. CDR3 nucleotide sequence: TGTGCCAGCAGTGAAAATTCTGTTTGGCAAGAGACCCAGTACTTC. Protein: CASSENSVWQETQYF.

The chain couples TRBV6-4 to TRBJ1-1; D uncertain. This CDR3 spans 13 amino acids. V was clipped by 2 bases and J by 9 bases, with 13 bases between them. The germline gives CDR1 MRHNA, CDR2 SNTAGT. Written as DNA, the CDR3 is TGTGCCAGCAGTGACGTTTCGGGAAACAAAGCTTTCTTT. Amino acid sequence: CASSDVSGNKAFF.

This clonotype has just a few counts. The CDR3 coding sequence is TGTGCCAGCAGTCGGACAGGGATAGATACGCAGTATTTT. Translation gives CASSRTGIDTQYF. This chain joins TRBV27 and TRBJ2-3; TRBD1 agrees at 8 bases. Germline lookup yields CDR1 MNHEY and CDR2 SMNVEV (reference sequence). Trimming at V came to 5 bases and at J to 5 bases, leaving 3 bases not matched to a gene. There are 13 residues in the CDR3.

The table lists this clonotype with a few counts. This rearrangement joins TRBV29-1 to TRBJ2-5, with a possible D match to TRBD2 (6 bases). The CDR3 is made up of 13 amino acids. Germline V lookup: CDR1 SQVTM, CDR2 ANQGSEA. V lost 6 bases and J 5 bases, leaving 16 bases between the germline ends. DNA of the CDR3: TGCAGCGTCCTCCGCGGGACGGCGGAGACCCAGTACTTC. It specifies CSVLRGTAETQYF.

The chain couples TRBV2 to TRBJ2-7; TRBD1 is a possible D gene (5 bases). The CDR3 length is 17 residues. CDR1 and CDR2 (germline): SNHLY, FYNNEI. V lost 2 bases and J 9 bases, leaving 26 bases between the germline ends. CDR3 amino acids: CASSERVRQPRPSRQYF. The CDR3 bases are TGTGCCAGCAGTGAAAGGGTCCGACAGCCGCGCCCCTCCCGGCAGTACTTC.

This chain links TRBV28 with TRBJ2-3; D gene uncertain. Germline V CDR1 and CDR2: MDHEN, SYDVKM. The CDR3 is 14 amino acids. V dropped 5 bases and J dropped 4 bases, with 13 bases sitting between them. The CDR3, as DNA: TGTGCCAGCAGTACCAGTGGCGCGGCAGATACGCAGTATTTT. Its protein product is CASSTSGAADTQYF.

This clonotype has ten or more counts. The chain joins TRBV4-1 to TRBJ2-3, with 8 bases that match TRBD2. The CDR3 runs to 17 residues. Germline CDR1 reads MGHRA; CDR2 reads YSYEKL. V lost 3 bases and J lost 3; bases outside the gene matches: 11. The CDR3 spells CASSQSAISGETDTQYF. DNA of the CDR3: TGCGCCAGCAGCCAGTCCGCTATTAGCGGGGAGACAGATACGCAGTATTTT.

This chain connects TRBV5-6 to TRBJ1-4; tentative D call: TRBD1 (5 bases). Germline CDR1 reads SGHDT; CDR2 reads YYEEEE. The V gene lost 2 bases and the J gene lost 7 bases, with 12 bases spanning the gap. The CDR3 sequence is 14 residues long. The CDR3 DNA reads as TGTGCCAGCAGCTTTTGGGGCGCGAGTGAAAAACTGTTTTTT. Translating gives CASSFWGASEKLFF.

The chain employs TRBV11-2 and TRBJ2-4; D is perhaps TRBD1 or TRBD2 (6 bases each). There are 14 residues in the CDR3. Germline lookup yields CDR1 SGHAT and CDR2 FQNNGV. Trimming removed 1 base at V and 11 bases at J, with 15 bases between. In nucleotides, the CDR3 is TGTGCCAGCAGCTTAGTGACTCTGGGGGGCTTTCAGTACTTC. Protein product: CASSLVTLGGFQYF.